This T cell receptor (beta chain) was identified in a study of neoadjuvant anti-PD-1 for oral cavity cancer. Study context: Around day 43, patients without progression received a fourth nivolumab dose before surgery.

Using immunoSEQ multiplex PCR, the repertoire was profiled, and TCRdb retains in-frame clones only, with some absent. The table includes 16,000 or so clones, about two thirds detected once. The germline gives CDR1 GTSNPN, CDR2 SVGIG (reference sequence). The CDR3 is made up of 11 amino acids. V was clipped by 3 bases and J by 11 bases, with 13 bases between them. This clone was counted a few times. The antigen remains unidentified. PBMCs were not maintained or expanded in culture before analysis. Overall study results and limits: Each response group had just a few patients in TCR analyses.

The genes are TRBV30 and TRBJ1-1; no clear D gene. Source: PBMCs, taken before nivolumab (anti-PD-1) treatment. This TCR was recovered from a person aged 40 to 85 with oral cavity squamous cell carcinoma. The CDR3 nucleotides read TGTGCCTGGAGATGGGGTATCGGGGCTTTCTTT. Its protein is CAWRWGIGAFF.